The clone carrying this TCR beta chain has a count of ten or more. The CDR3 spans 15 residues. Trimming took 7 bases from V and 6 from J; bases not matched to a gene: 12. Per germline, CDR1 SGHTA and CDR2 FQGNSA. The sample comes from a study of beta chain features in type 1 diabetes. Of the isolated RNA, all was reverse transcribed, and so the sequenced material was expressed TCRB transcripts. Profiled with immunoSEQ multiplex PCR; TCRdb holds only in-frame clones, not every one. The sample lists 330,000 or so clones; 14% were seen once. This TCR was recovered from a man aged 25-45 years in good health. Sequenced input: central memory CD4+ T cells from blood. The V and J genes are TRBV7-2 and TRBJ2-1; 7 bases fit TRBD2. CDR3 residues: CASNVKAGTTNEQFF. The CDR3, as DNA: TGTGCCAGCAACGTGAAGGCCGGGACTACCAATGAGCAGTTCTTC.